A selection of T cell receptor beta chains follows, all from one sample in a study of cytomegalovirus exposure and HLA in healthy donors. Libraries were prepared by immunoSEQ multiplex PCR; TCRdb keeps only in-frame clonotypes and omits some of them. The top ten hold more than 1.2% of the sample, which has about 160,000 clones, roughly three quarters seen once. The sample was PBMCs. Source of these receptors: a man aged 55 to 69 in good health and CMV-seronegative. CDR3s include the opening cysteine and the closing phenylalanine or tryptophan. A D gene is named only where the DNA matches it firmly. Where a row states a size, it is once, few, many or the class of an expanded clone; other rows omit it.

j_call v_call clone_size d_call cdr3_aa cdr3_nt
TRBJ2-2 TRBV2 few TRBD2 CASRSRLGGGVNTGELFF TGTGCCAGCAGGAGCCGGTTGGGCGGGGGAGTAAACACCGGGGAGCTGTTTTTT
TRBJ1-1 TRBV10-3 few NA CATRAVTTEAFF TGTGCCACCAGGGCGGTTACGACTGAAGCTTTCTTT
TRBJ2-5 TRBV5-6 few NA CASSLGPGTFQETQYF TGTGCCAGCAGCTTAGGCCCAGGGACTTTCCAAGAGACCCAGTACTTC
TRBJ2-1 TRBV5-4 NA NA CASSLARGDDEQFF TGTGCCAGCAGCTTGGCCAGGGGGGATGATGAGCAGTTCTTC
TRBJ2-1 TRBV11-2 NA NA CASSLRRGGNEQFF TGTGCCAGCAGCTTGAGGCGGGGAGGCAATGAGCAGTTCTTC
TRBJ2-2 TRBV11-2 NA NA CASSRRGATYTGELFF TGTGCCAGCAGCAGGCGAGGCGCAACCTACACCGGGGAGCTGTTTTTT
TRBJ1-1 TRBV27 once NA CASSPRDFSAAFF TGTGCCAGCAGTCCTAGGGACTTTTCGGCTGCTTTCTTT
TRBJ1-5 TRBV19 few NA CASSMYSPVRGYQPQHF TGTGCCAGTAGTATGTATAGTCCGGTAAGGGGATACCAGCCCCAGCATTTT
TRBJ2-3 TRBV5-3 NA NA CARSLAGGQSTDTQYF TGTGCCAGAAGCTTGGCCGGGGGACAGAGCACAGATACGCAGTATTTT
TRBJ2-1 TRBV19 NA NA CASTRGAGYNEQFF TGTGCCAGTACCCGGGGAGCAGGCTACAATGAGCAGTTCTTC